This is a list of T cell receptor beta chains from one sample in a study of T cell repertoires in cytomegalovirus infection. TCRdb re-called the reads through MiXCR, storing one row per CDR3 protein. This table holds 300,000 to 400,000 distinct CDR3 sequences, 25% to 30% found once. These TCRs' antigens remain unknown. This sample comprised cultured PBMCs, obtained from culture after CMV antigen stimulation. The source of these receptors is a human donor in good health (CMV status not recorded). Some clones in this sample may be carry-over from other donors' samples. Each CDR3 is given with its conserved first and last residue. D genes are given only for firm matches. Size tells how often a clone was seen (once, few, many) or the class of an expanded clone, and some rows leave it out.

TRBD2,TRBJ2-7,TRBV20-1,.,TGCAGTGCAAGGACTAGCGGGATTTACGAGCAGTACTTC,CSARTSGIYEQYF
TRBD1,TRBJ2-6,TRBV7-4,once,TGTGCCAGCAGCTTAGGACAGGGGGCTTTCTCTGGGGCCAACGTCCTGACTTTC,CASSLGQGAFSGANVLTF
.,TRBJ1-2,TRBV6-1,.,TGTGCCAGCAGTGATCCCGGGGGGATCTATGGCTACACCTTC,CASSDPGGIYGYTF
.,TRBJ2-7,TRBV5-8,few,TGTGCCAGCAGCAGTGGACAGATTCTCTACGAGCAGTACTTC,CASSSGQILYEQYF
TRBD2,TRBJ2-2,TRBV3-1,few,TGTGCCAGCAGCCAAGATAGCGGGCCCGGGGAGCTGTTTTTT,CASSQDSGPGELFF
.,TRBJ2-1,TRBV10-3,.,TGTGCCATCTCAGGCGGGAAGGCCTACAATGAGCAGTTCTTC,CAISGGKAYNEQFF
.,TRBJ1-5,TRBV7-9,few,TGTGCCAGCACTGAAGGAGGGGGTAGCAATCAGCCCCAGCATTTT,CASTEGGGSNQPQHF
.,TRBJ2-4,TRBV20-1,.,TGCAGTGCTAGAGATGGGAGAGGAACGGGAAACATTCAGTACTTC,CSARDGRGTGNIQYF
.,TRBJ1-1,TRBV6-6,.,TGTGCCAGCAGTTACTCGATCACTGAAGCTTTCTTT,CASSYSITEAFF
.,TRBJ2-5,TRBV7-2,many,TGTGCCAGCAGCTTAGCTACCTGGCGGATACAAGAGACCCAGTACTTC,CASSLATWRIQETQYF
.,TRBJ1-1,TRBV6-5,.,TGTGCCAGCATCCGGGGGGACACTGAAGCTTTCTTT,CASIRGDTEAFF
TRBD1,TRBJ1-1,TRBV13,.,TGTGCCAGCAGCTTAGTATTTATAAGGAACAGGGGGAACACTGAAGCTTTCTTT,CASSLVFIRNRGNTEAFF
TRBD1,TRBJ1-1,TRBV27,.,TGTGCCAGCAGTCCCGGGACAGGGGGTGAGACTGAAGCTTTCTTT,CASSPGTGGETEAFF
.,TRBJ1-3,TRBV3-1,.,TGTGCCAGCAGCCAGCAGGGGGGAAACACCATATATTTT,CASSQQGGNTIYF
.,TRBJ2-1,TRBV28,.,TGTGCCATCACCTCCGAGGGAAGCTCCTACAATGAGCAGTTCTTC,CAITSEGSSYNEQFF
.,TRBJ1-1,TRBV19,once,TGTGCCAGTTGTTCGGCCCAAAACACTGAAGCTTTCTTT,CASCSAQNTEAFF
.,TRBJ2-1,TRBV7-3,many,TGTGCCAGCAGTTCCACGGTTAATGAGCAGTTCTTC,CASSSTVNEQFF
.,TRBJ1-6,TRBV7-2,few,TGTGCCAGCGCTAGACAGACCTATAATTCACCCCTCCACTTT,CASARQTYNSPLHF
TRBD1,TRBJ1-5,TRBV6-6,.,TGTGCCAGCACCGAAGCGGGACAGGGGGCTGATCAGCCCCAGCATTTT,CASTEAGQGADQPQHF
TRBD1,TRBJ2-2,TRBV5-1,few,TGCGCCAGCAGAGACGCCACAGGGGGCGGCGGCGGGGAGCTGTTTTTT,CASRDATGGGGGELFF
TRBD1,TRBJ2-7,TRBV6-2/TRBV6-3,.,TGTGCCAGCAGTACCGGACAGGCTCCCTACGAGCAGTACTTC,CASSTGQAPYEQYF
.,TRBJ1-1,TRBV10-3,few,TGTGCCATCAGTGATCAGGGAATGAACACTGAAGCTTTCTTT,CAISDQGMNTEAFF
.,TRBJ2-2,TRBV7-7,once,TGTGCTAGCAGCTTACTGGTCGGAGCGAACACCGGGGAGCTGGTTTTT,CASSLLVGANTGELVF
.,TRBJ2-1,TRBV28,many,TGTGCCACCCTCACTGGCCCCAGAGGCCTCTCCTACAATGAGCAGTTCTTC,CATLTGPRGLSYNEQFF
.,TRBJ2-3,TRBV6-5,.,TGTGCCAGCAGCCCCAAGGGGGGTTTAGGGACGCAGTATTTT,CASSPKGGLGTQYF
.,TRBJ1-5,TRBV6-1,few,TGTGCCAGCAGGGAACAGCTTAGCCCCCAGCATTTT,CASREQLSPQHF
.,TRBJ2-1,TRBV7-8,many,TGTGCCAGCAGCACCGGCCGGGTCTACAATGAGCAGTTCTTC,CASSTGRVYNEQFF
.,TRBJ2-1,TRBV18,.,TGTGCCAGCTCAACGCAGGGGAACAATGAGCAGTTCTTC,CASSTQGNNEQFF
TRBD2,TRBJ2-5,TRBV7-2,many,TGTGCCAGCAGCTTACTAGCGGGAGGGCCGGGGGAGACCCAGTACTTC,CASSLLAGGPGETQYF
.,TRBJ1-1,TRBV7-9,few,TGTGCCAGCACGGACCACAGCCAGAACACTGAAGCTTTCTTT,CASTDHSQNTEAFF
.,TRBJ2-4,TRBV20-1,.,TGCAGTGCCCATGACTTGTTTCTAGCCAAAAACATTCAGTACTTC,CSAHDLFLAKNIQYF
.,TRBJ1-2,TRBV6-6,few,TGTGCCAGCAGTTACTCCAGATACGAAGAAGGGAACTATGGCTACACCTTC,CASSYSRYEEGNYGYTF
.,TRBJ1-5,TRBV6-5,few,TGTGCCAGCAGTTACGGGGAGGGTAGCAATCAGCCCCAGCATTTT,CASSYGEGSNQPQHF
.,TRBJ2-3,TRBV19,.,TGTGCCAGTAGTATAGAGTCGGTGACAGATACGCAGTATTTT,CASSIESVTDTQYF
.,TRBJ1-1,TRBV6-1,.,TGTGCCAGCAGTTACCGGGGGGGTGGCACTGAAGCCTTCTTT,CASSYRGGGTEAFF
TRBD2,TRBJ2-3,TRBV7-8,many,TGTGCCAGCAGCTTAGTCGGGGGGGCTTCAGATACGCAGTATTTT,CASSLVGGASDTQYF
.,TRBJ2-2,TRBV3-1,.,TGTGCCAGCAGCCTCCGCTCAGGGCGGTTCGGCGGGGAGCTGTTTTTT,CASSLRSGRFGGELFF
.,TRBJ1-1,TRBV6-8,.,TGTGCCAGCACCCGCGGGGCGTACACTGAAGCTTTCTTT,CASTRGAYTEAFF
TRBD1,TRBJ2-3,TRBV6-1,few,TGTGCCAGCAGTGAATCGGGACAGAGAGCCTTT,CASSESGQRAF
.,TRBJ1-2,TRBV18,.,TGTGCCAGCTCACCGAAGGGGGTGGATGGCTACACCTTC,CASSPKGVDGYTF
TRBD1,TRBJ2-1,TRBV24-1,.,TGTGCCACGAGTACAGGGGGCGTATACAATGAGCAGTTCTTC,CATSTGGVYNEQFF
TRBD1,TRBJ2-7,TRBV27,.,TGTGCCAGCAGTGGACAGGGGGTATCCTACGAGCAGTACTTC,CASSGQGVSYEQYF
.,TRBJ2-1,TRBV28,few,TGTGCCAGCAGTTGGGATAGCTGGGGGGTCAATGAGCAGTTCTTC,CASSWDSWGVNEQFF
TRBD2,TRBJ2-7,TRBV7-2,few,TGTGCCAGCAGCTTAGCGGCGGGAGGGAGAAACGAGCAGTACTTC,CASSLAAGGRNEQYF
TRBD2,TRBJ2-1,TRBV20-1,.,TGCAGTGCTAGAGTAGCGGGAGGTATCTATGAGCAGTTCTTC,CSARVAGGIYEQFF
.,TRBJ1-5,TRBV6-1,few,TGTGCCAGCATCGGGGGGGGTGGGCAGCCCCAGCATTTT,CASIGGGGQPQHF
TRBD1,TRBJ1-2,TRBV7-2,few,TGTGCCAGCAGCACTCGGACAGGGGCCAACTATGGCTACACCTTC,CASSTRTGANYGYTF
.,TRBJ1-2,TRBV27,few,TGTGCCAGCAGTTTATCGTGGGGCTATGGCTACACCTTC,CASSLSWGYGYTF
TRBD1,TRBJ2-7,TRBV7-8,.,TGTGCCAGCAGCCAATGGGACAGGGAAACCTACGAGCAGTACTTC,CASSQWDRETYEQYF
TRBD1,TRBJ1-2,TRBV13,.,TGTGCCAGCAGCACAGGGACAGGGCAATATGGCTACACCTTC,CASSTGTGQYGYTF
TRBD2,TRBJ2-3,TRBV6-5,.,TGTGCCAGCAGGACGACTAGCGGGGGGGCCGCGGGGACAGATACGCAGTATTTT,CASRTTSGGAAGTDTQYF
.,TRBJ2-7,TRBV6-1,few,TGTGCCAGCAGCCTCAAGGATGAGCAGTACTTC,CASSLKDEQYF
.,TRBJ2-1,TRBV2,.,TGTGCCAGCAGCCCCTTGCTAAGGGGCGATGAGCAGTTCTTC,CASSPLLRGDEQFF
TRBD2,TRBJ2-7,TRBV6-6,.,TGTGCCAGCAGCCGTGGTAGCGGGAGGGTCAACGAGCAGTACTTC,CASSRGSGRVNEQYF